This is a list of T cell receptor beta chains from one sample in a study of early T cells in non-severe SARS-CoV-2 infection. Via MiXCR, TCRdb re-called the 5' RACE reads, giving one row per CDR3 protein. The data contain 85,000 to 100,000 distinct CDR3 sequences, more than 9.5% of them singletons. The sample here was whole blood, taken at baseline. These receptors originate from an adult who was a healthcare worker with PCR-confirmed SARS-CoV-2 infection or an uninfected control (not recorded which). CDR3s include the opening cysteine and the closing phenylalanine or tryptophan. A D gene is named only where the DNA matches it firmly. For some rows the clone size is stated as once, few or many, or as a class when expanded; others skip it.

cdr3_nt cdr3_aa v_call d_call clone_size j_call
TGCAGTGCTAGGCGGGGGGCCTACGAGCAGTACTTC CSARRGAYEQYF TRBV20-1 TRBD2 . TRBJ2-7
TGTGCCAGCAGTCCGACAGGGGGTATCTACAATGAGCAGTTCTTC CASSPTGGIYNEQFF TRBV6-5 TRBD1 many TRBJ2-1
TGTGCCAGCAGCTTATTCTCAAGTCCTTACAGGGGATCAGATACGCAGTATTTT CASSLFSSPYRGSDTQYF TRBV7-9 TRBD1 few TRBJ2-3
TGTGCCAGCAGCTTGGCAGGGATTGAGCAGTTCTTC CASSLAGIEQFF TRBV7-2 . many TRBJ2-1
TGTGCCAGTGGCGGGCGGGACACCGGGGAGCTGTTTTTT CASGGRDTGELFF TRBV7-2 . . TRBJ2-2
TGCAGCGTTGAAAGGGACACCAACACTGAAGCTTTCTTT CSVERDTNTEAFF TRBV29-1 . many TRBJ1-1
TGTGCCAGCAGCCGAAGACTAGCGGGAGTTTCCTACAATGAGCAGTTCTTC CASSRRLAGVSYNEQFF TRBV12-3/TRBV12-4 TRBD2 many TRBJ2-1
TGTGCCAGCAGCTCACTAGCGGGAGAGGGGGAGACCCAGTACTTC CASSSLAGEGETQYF TRBV5-5 TRBD2 . TRBJ2-5
TGCAGCGTCAGGGGAGGGGATGAGCAGTTCTTC CSVRGGDEQFF TRBV29-1 . . TRBJ2-1
TGTGCCAGCAGTGAATTGGGGGTCCAAACCTACGAGCAGTACTTC CASSELGVQTYEQYF TRBV2 . . TRBJ2-7
TGTGCCAGCAGTCCTCCCCTCGGGACGGGCGGAAGTACCATATATTTT CASSPPLGTGGSTIYF TRBV7-2 . many TRBJ1-3
TGTGCCAGCTCACCAAACAGCCTGAGTGGAAACACCATATATTTT CASSPNSLSGNTIYF TRBV18 . few TRBJ1-3
TGCAGCGTTGATTTCGCTAGCACAGATACGCAGTATTTT CSVDFASTDTQYF TRBV29-1 . . TRBJ2-3
TGTGCCAGCAGTGAAAAGCGCGCTAGCGGGAAAAACATTCAGTACTTC CASSEKRASGKNIQYF TRBV2 TRBD2 many TRBJ2-4
TGTGCCAGCAGCCTCGGACTTGCGGGAGGATTGGTACAGTACTTC CASSLGLAGGLVQYF TRBV6-2/TRBV6-3 TRBD2 . TRBJ2-7
TGTGCCAGCAGCTTAACGAGCGCATTGTCTGATACGCAGTATTTT CASSLTSALSDTQYF TRBV7-3 . many TRBJ2-3
TGTGCCAGTAGATCCGTAAACAGGGAGGGCATACAGCCCCAGCATTTT CASRSVNREGIQPQHF TRBV19 . many TRBJ1-5
TGCACAATATACACATCCGGCAGGGATAGGGGTGGCTACACCTTC CTIYTSGRDRGGYTF TRBV29-1 . . TRBJ1-2
TGTGCCAGCAGCTTATATAGCTCCTACAATGAGCAGTTCTTC CASSLYSSYNEQFF TRBV11-2 . . TRBJ2-1
TGTGCCAGCAGCCAAGATCGAGTAGTCCGCGAGCAGTTCTTC CASSQDRVVREQFF TRBV3-1 . . TRBJ2-1
TGCGCCAGCAGTAAGCAACCGGACAGGGGAGAGCAGTACTTC CASSKQPDRGEQYF TRBV5-1 TRBD1 few TRBJ2-7
TGTGCCATCAGTCCGAGCGGGGGGAACACCGGGGAGCTGTTTTTT CAISPSGGNTGELFF TRBV10-3 TRBD2 few TRBJ2-2
TGTGCCAGCAGCTTGTCGCTTCACACAGATACGCAGTATTTT CASSLSLHTDTQYF TRBV7-9 . . TRBJ2-3
TGTGCCAGCAGTTGGGGACAAACTGCTGAGCAGTTCTTC CASSWGQTAEQFF TRBV6-2/TRBV6-3 . . TRBJ2-1
TGCGCCAGCAGCTTGGAGGCAGGGGACACTGAAGCTTTCTTT CASSLEAGDTEAFF TRBV5-1 . many TRBJ1-1
TGTGCCAGCAGTGACGGAGACAGCAATCAGCCCCAGCATTTT CASSDGDSNQPQHF TRBV2 . . TRBJ1-5
TGTGCCTCCAATACAGGGGGAGGCGGCACCGGGGAGCTGTTTTTT CASNTGGGGTGELFF TRBV30 TRBD1 . TRBJ2-2
TGCAGCGGCACCAGGGAGTTGAACACTGAAGCTTTCTTT CSGTRELNTEAFF TRBV29-1 . . TRBJ1-1
TGTGCCAGTAGTGTGACGTACGCGACAGGGGAGCTGTTTTTT CASSVTYATGELFF TRBV19 . . TRBJ2-2
TGTGCCAGCAGCTTAACGGGAATGGAGTCACCCCTCCACTTT CASSLTGMESPLHF TRBV7-2 . few TRBJ1-6
TGTGCCAGCAGCCATGGACTAGCCTACGAGCAGTACTTC CASSHGLAYEQYF TRBV7-6 TRBD2 few TRBJ2-7
TGTGCCAGCAAAGATTCCGGGCGCATCTCCTACGAGCAGTACTTC CASKDSGRISYEQYF TRBV27 . few TRBJ2-7
TGTGCCACCAGTGATTTGTACAGCGAGACCCAGTACTTC CATSDLYSETQYF TRBV24-1 . . TRBJ2-5
TGTGCCAGCAGGGGCGACAGGAACACTGAAGCTTTCTTT CASRGDRNTEAFF TRBV6-6 . . TRBJ1-1
TGCGCCAGCAGCTTGGTAGGAAACTACGAGCAGTACTTC CASSLVGNYEQYF TRBV5-1 . few TRBJ2-7
TGCAGCGTTGCAGGGGATAGCAATCAGCCCCAGCATTTT CSVAGDSNQPQHF TRBV29-1 . few TRBJ1-5
TGCGCCAGCAGCTTGGGGGGGACGCCTAATGAGCAGTTCTTC CASSLGGTPNEQFF TRBV5-1 . many TRBJ2-1
TGTGCCAGCAGCTTTTTGGGGACTTTTGAAGCTTTCTTT CASSFLGTFEAFF TRBV7-9 . . TRBJ1-1
TGTGCCAGCAGGCCGGGGGGATCCAACTATGGCTACACCTTC CASRPGGSNYGYTF TRBV3-1 . few TRBJ1-2
TGTGCCAGCAGCTTAGCGGGGCAGCCCCAGCATTTT CASSLAGQPQHF TRBV7-6 . few TRBJ1-5
TGTGCCAGCAGACAGGAACCCAATCAGCCCCAGCATTTT CASRQEPNQPQHF TRBV7-2 . . TRBJ1-5
TGTGCCAGCAGCTTAAATGGGGCCAGTTCACTCTCTGGGGCCAACGTCCTGACTTTC CASSLNGASSLSGANVLTF TRBV11-2 . many TRBJ2-6